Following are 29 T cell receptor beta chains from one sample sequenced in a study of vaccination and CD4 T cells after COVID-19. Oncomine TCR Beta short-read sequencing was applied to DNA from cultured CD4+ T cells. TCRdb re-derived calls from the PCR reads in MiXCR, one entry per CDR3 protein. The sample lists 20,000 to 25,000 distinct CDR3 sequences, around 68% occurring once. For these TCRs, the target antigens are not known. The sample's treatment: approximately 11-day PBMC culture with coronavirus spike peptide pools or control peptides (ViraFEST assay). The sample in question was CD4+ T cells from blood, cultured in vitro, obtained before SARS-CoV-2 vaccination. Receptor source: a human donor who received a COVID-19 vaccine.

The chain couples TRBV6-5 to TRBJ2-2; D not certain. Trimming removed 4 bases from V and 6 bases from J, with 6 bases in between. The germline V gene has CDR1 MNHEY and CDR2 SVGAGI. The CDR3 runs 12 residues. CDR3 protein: CASSLESGELFF. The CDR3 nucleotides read TGTGCCAGCAGTTTAGAATCCGGGGAGCTGTTTTTT.

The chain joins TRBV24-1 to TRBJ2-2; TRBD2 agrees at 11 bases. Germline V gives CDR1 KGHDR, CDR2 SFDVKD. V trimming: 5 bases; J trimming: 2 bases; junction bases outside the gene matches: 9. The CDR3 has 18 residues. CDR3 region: CATSVGGSGGANTGELFF. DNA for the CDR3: TGTGCCACCAGTGTAGGTGGTAGCGGGGGGGCCAACACCGGGGAGCTGTTTTTT.

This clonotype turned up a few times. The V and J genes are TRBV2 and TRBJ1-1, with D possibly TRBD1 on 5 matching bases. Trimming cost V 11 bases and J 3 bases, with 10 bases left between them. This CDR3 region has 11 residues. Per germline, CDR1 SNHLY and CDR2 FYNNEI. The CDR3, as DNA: TGTGCCGGAGGGGTGGACACTGAAGCTTTCTTT. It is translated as CAGGVDTEAFF.

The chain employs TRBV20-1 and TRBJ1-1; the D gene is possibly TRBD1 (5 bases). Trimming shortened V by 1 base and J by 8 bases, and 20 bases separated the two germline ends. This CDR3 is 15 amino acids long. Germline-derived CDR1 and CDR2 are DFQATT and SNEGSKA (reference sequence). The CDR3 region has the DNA TGCAGTGCTAGAGCCCGGGACGGGCTCCTTGGGGAAGCTTTCTTT. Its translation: CSARARDGLLGEAFF.

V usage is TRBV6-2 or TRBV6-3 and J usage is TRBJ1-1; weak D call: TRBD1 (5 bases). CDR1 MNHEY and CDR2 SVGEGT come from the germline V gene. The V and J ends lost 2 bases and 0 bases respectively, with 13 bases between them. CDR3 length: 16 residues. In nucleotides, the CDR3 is TGTGCCAGCAGTTACCCGAGGACACGCATGAACACTGAAGCTTTCTTT. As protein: CASSYPRTRMNTEAFF.

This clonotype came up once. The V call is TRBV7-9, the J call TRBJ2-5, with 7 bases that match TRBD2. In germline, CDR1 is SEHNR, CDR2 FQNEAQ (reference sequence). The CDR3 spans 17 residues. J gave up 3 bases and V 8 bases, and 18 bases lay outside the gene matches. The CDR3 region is CASRKAQRGVREETQYF. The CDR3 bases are TGTGCCAGCCGCAAGGCCCAGCGGGGTGTAAGAGAAGAGACCCAGTACTTC.

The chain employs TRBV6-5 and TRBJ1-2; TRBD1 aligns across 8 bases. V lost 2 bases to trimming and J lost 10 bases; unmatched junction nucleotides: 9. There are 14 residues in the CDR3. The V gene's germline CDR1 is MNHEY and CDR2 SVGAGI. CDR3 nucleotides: TGTGCCAGCAGTTACCAAGAAGAGACAGGGGACTACACCTTC. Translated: CASSYQEETGDYTF.

CDR3 nucleotides: TGTGCCAGCAGCCAAGACCCCAATTCTCACAATGAGCAGTTCTTC. It translates to CASSQDPNSHNEQFF. The chain is built from TRBV7-6 and TRBJ2-1; D call uncertain. Germline V gene data show CDR1 as SGHVS and CDR2 as FNYEAQ. Trimming took off 5 bases at V and 5 bases at J, with 16 bases between the two ends. The CDR3 extends over 15 amino acids.

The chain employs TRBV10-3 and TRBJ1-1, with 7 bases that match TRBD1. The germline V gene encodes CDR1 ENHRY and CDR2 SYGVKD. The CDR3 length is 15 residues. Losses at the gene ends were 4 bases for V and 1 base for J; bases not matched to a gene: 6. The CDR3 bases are TGTGCCATCAGTGCTAGGGGGCAGGGGAACACTGAAGCTTTCTTT. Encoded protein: CAISARGQGNTEAFF.

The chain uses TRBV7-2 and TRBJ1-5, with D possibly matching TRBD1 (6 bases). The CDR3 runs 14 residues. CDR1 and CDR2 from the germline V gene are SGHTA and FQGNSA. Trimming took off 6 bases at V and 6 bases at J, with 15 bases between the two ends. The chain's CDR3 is CASRFTGSGQPQHF. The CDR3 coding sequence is TGTGCCAGCAGGTTTACAGGGTCCGGTCAGCCCCAGCATTTT.

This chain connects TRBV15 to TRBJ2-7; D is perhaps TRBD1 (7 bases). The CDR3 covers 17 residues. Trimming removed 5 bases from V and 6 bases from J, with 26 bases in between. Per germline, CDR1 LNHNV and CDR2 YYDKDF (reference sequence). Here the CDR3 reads CATSSDGGGGGEGEQYF. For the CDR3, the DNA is TGTGCCACCAGCTCAGATGGGGGTGGAGGGGGCGAGGGCGAGCAGTACTTC.

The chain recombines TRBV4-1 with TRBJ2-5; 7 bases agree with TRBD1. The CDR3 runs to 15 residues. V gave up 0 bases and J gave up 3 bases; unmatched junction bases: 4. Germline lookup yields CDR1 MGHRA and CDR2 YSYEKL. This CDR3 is CASSQDFTGEETQYF. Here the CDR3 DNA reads TGCGCCAGCAGCCAAGACTTCACAGGGGAAGAGACCCAGTACTTC.

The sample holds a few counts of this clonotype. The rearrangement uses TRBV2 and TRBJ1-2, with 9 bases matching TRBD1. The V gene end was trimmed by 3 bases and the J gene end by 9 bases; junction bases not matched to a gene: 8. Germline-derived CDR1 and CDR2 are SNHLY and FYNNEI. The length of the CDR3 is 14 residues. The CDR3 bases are TGTGCCAGCAGTGAGGACAGGGGTCGGGGTCGCTACACCTTC. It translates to CASSEDRGRGRYTF.

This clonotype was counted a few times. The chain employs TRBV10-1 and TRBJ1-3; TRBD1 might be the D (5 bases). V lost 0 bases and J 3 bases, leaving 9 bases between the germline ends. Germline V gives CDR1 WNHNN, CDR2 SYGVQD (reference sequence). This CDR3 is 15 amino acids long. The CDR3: CASSESGESGNTIYF. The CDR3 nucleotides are TGCGCCAGCAGTGAGTCAGGGGAGAGTGGAAACACCATATATTTT.

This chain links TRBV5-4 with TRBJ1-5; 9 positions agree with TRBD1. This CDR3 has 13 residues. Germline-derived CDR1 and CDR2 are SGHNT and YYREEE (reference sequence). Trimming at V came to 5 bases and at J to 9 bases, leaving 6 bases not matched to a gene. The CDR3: CASRTGGSGPQHF. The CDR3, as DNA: TGTGCCAGCAGGACAGGGGGGAGCGGGCCCCAGCATTTT.

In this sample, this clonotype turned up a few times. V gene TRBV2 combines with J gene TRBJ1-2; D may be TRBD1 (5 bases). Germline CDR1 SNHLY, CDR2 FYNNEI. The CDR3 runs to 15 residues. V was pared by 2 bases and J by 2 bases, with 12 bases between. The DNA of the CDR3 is TGTGCCAGCAGTGAAAGTTGGGGGTACAACTATGGCTACACCTTC. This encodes CASSESWGYNYGYTF.

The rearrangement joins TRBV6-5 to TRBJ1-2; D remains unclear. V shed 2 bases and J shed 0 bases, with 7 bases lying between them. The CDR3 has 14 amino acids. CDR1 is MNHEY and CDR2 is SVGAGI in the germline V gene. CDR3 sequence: CASSYDRANYGYTF. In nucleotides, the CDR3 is TGTGCCAGCAGTTACGATCGGGCTAACTATGGCTACACCTTC.

This CDR3 reads CASSLGGGQETQYF. CDR3 sequence (DNA): TGTGCCAGCAGCTTAGGGGGGGGACAAGAGACCCAGTACTTC. The rearrangement uses TRBV11-3 and TRBJ2-5, with 7 bases identical to TRBD2. V was pared by 1 base and J by 2 bases, with 1 base of the junction left unmatched. Germline CDR1 SGHNT, CDR2 YENEEA. The CDR3 runs 14 residues.

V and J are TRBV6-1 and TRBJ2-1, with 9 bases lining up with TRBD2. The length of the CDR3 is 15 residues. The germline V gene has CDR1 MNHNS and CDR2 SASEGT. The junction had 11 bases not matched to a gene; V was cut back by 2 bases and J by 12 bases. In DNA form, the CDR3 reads TGTGCCAGCAGTGAATTCGGCGGGGGGGCCTCAGGGCAGTTCTTC. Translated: CASSEFGGGASGQFF.

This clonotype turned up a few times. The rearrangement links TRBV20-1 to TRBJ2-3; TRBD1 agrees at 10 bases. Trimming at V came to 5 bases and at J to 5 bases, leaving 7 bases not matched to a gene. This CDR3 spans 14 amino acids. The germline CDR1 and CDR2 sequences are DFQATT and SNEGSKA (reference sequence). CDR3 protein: CSAQGTGAEDTQYF. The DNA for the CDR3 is TGCAGTGCTCAAGGGACAGGGGCGGAAGATACGCAGTATTTT.

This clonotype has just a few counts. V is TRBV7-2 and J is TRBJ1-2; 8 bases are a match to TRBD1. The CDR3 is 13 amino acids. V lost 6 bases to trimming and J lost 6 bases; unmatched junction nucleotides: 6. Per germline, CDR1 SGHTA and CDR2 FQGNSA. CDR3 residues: CASSSGQGHGYTF. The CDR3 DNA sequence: TGTGCCAGCAGTTCAGGACAGGGCCATGGCTACACCTTC.

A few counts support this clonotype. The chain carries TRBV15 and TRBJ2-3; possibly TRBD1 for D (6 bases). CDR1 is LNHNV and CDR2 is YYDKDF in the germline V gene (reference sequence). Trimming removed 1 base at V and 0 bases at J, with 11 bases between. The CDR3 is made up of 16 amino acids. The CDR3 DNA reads TGTGCCACCAGCAGAGCGACAGGCGCTAGCACAGATACGCAGTATTTT. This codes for CATSRATGASTDTQYF.

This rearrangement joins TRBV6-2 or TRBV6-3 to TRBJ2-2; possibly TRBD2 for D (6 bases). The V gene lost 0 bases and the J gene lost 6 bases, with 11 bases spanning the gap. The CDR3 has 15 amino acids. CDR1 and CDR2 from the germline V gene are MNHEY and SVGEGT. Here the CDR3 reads CASSYSRGAAGELFF. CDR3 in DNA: TGTGCCAGCAGTTACTCGCGGGGCGCGGCCGGGGAGCTGTTTTTT.

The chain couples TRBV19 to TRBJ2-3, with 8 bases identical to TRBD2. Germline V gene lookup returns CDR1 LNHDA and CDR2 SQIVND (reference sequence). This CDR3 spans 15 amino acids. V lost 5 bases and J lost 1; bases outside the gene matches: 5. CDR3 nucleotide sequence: TGTGCCAGTAGTTACTTGCGGGGGGGCACAGATACGCAGTATTTT. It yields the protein CASSYLRGGTDTQYF.

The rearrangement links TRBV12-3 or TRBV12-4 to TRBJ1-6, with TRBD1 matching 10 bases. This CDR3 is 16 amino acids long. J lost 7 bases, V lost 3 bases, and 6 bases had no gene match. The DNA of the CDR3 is TGTGCCAGCAGTTTGGGGACAGGGGCAGGGAATTCACCCCTCCACTTT. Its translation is CASSLGTGAGNSPLHF.

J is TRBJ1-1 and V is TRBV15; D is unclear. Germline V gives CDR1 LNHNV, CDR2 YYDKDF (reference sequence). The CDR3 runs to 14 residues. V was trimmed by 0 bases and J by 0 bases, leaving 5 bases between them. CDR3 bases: TGTGCCACCAGCAGAGATCTGGTGAACACTGAAGCTTTCTTT. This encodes CATSRDLVNTEAFF.

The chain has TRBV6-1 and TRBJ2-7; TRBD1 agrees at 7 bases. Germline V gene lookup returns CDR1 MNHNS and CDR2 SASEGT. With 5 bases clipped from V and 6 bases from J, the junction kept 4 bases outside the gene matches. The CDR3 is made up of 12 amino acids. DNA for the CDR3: TGTGCCAGCAGTAAGGGGGCTGGCGAGCAGTACTTC. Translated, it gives CASSKGAGEQYF.

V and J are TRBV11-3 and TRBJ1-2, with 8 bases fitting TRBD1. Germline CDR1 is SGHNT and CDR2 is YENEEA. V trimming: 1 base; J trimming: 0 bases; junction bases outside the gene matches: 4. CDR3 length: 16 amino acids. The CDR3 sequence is CASSLAGQAPNYGYTF. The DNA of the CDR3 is TGTGCCAGCAGCTTAGCGGGACAGGCCCCTAACTATGGCTACACCTTC.

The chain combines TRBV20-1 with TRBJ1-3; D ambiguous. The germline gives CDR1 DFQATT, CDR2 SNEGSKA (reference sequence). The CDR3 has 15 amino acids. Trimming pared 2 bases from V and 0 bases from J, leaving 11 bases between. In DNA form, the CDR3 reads TGCAGTGCTAGACCGGGAGAAAGCTCTGGAAACACCATATATTTT. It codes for CSARPGESSGNTIYF.